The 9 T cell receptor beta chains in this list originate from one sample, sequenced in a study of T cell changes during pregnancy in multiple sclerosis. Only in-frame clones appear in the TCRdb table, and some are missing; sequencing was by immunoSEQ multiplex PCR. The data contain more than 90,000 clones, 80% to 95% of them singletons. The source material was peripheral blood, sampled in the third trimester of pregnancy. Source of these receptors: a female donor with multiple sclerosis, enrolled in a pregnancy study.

The CDR3 nucleotides are TGTGCCAGCTCACCAAGCCCGGGAATGAACACTGAAGCTTTCTTT. The encoded protein is CASSPSPGMNTEAFF. The chain links TRBV18 to TRBJ1-1; D is ambiguous. Germline V gives CDR1 KGHSH, CDR2 LQKENI. Trimming removed 2 bases from V and 0 bases from J, with 10 bases in between. CDR3 length equals 15 residues.

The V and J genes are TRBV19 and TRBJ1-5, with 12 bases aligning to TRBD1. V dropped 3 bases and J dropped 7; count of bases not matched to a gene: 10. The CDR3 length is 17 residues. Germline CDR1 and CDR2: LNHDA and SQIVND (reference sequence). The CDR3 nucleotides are TGTGCCAGTAGTATCTCCGGGACAGGGGGCGCGGAACAGCCCCAGCATTTT. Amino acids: CASSISGTGGAEQPQHF.

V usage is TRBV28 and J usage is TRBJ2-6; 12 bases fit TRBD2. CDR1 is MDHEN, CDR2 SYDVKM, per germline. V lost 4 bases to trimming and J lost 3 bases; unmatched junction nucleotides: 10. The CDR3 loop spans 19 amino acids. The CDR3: CASSSLLAGGNFGANVLTF. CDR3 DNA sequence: TGTGCCAGCAGTTCCCTACTAGCGGGAGGTAATTTTGGGGCCAACGTCCTGACTTTC.

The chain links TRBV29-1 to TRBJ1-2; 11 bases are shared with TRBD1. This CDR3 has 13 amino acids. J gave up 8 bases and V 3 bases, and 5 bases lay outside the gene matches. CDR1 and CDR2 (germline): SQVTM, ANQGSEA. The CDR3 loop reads CSVEDRGLGGYTF. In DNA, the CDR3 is TGCAGCGTTGAGGACAGGGGGCTTGGAGGCTACACCTTC.

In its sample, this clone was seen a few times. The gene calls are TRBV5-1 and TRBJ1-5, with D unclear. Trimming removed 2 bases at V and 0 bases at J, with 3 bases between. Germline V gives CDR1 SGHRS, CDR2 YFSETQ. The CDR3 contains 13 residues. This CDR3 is CASSLASNQPQHF. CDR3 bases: TGCGCCAGCAGCTTAGCTAGCAATCAGCCCCAGCATTTT.

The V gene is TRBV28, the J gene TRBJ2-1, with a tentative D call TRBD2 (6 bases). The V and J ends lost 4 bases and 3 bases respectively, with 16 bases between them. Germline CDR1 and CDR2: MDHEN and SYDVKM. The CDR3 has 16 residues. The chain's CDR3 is CASSYLSGPYYNEQFF. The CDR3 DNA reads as TGTGCCAGCAGTTATCTTAGCGGACCCTACTACAATGAGCAGTTCTTC.

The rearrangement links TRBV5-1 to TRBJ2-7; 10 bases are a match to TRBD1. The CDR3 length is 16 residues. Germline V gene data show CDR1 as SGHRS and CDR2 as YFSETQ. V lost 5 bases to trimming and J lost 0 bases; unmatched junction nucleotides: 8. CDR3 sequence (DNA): TGCGCCAGCAGTTATCAGGGACAGGGGACCTCCTACGAGCAGTACTTC. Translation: CASSYQGQGTSYEQYF.

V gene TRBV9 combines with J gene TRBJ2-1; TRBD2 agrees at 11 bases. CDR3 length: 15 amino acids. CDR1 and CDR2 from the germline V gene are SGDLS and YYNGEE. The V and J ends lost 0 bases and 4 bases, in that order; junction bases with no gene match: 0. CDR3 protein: CASSVGLAGYNEQFF. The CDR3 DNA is TGTGCCAGCAGCGTAGGACTAGCGGGGTACAATGAGCAGTTCTTC.

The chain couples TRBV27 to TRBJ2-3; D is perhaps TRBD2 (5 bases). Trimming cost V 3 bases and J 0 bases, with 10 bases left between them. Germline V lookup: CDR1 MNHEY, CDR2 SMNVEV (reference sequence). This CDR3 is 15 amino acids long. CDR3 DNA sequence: TGTGCCAGCAGTTTTAGCGTTACTAGCACAGATACGCAGTATTTT. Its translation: CASSFSVTSTDTQYF.